One sample yielded the 4 T cell receptor beta chains listed below, sequenced in a study of T-cell reconstitution after alpha-beta-depleted transplantation in children. Preparing the TCRbeta library involved the use of unique molecular identifiers. TCRdb ran MiXCR on the PCR reads and lists one entry per CDR3 protein. The sample includes around 200,000 distinct CDR3 sequences, 11% of them seen just once. This specimen consisted of PBMCs, obtained before TCRalphabeta/CD19-depleted stem cell transplant. These TCRs come from a child under three years old with acute myeloid leukemia, due to receive a stem cell transplant.

There are many counts of this clonotype. This sequence joins TRBV25-1 and TRBJ2-1; the D call may be TRBD1 or TRBD2 (7 bases each). Germline V gene lookup returns CDR1 MGHDK and CDR2 SYGVNS. This CDR3 contains 16 residues. The V and J ends lost 4 bases and 4 bases respectively, with 17 bases between them. Written as DNA, the CDR3 is TGTGCCAGCAGTGCCCGGGGGAGGGGGCTTTACAATGAGCAGTTCTTC. Protein: CASSARGRGLYNEQFF.

This clonotype was recorded at least ten times. The chain combines TRBV10-3 with TRBJ2-7; 11 bases align to TRBD2. Germline lookup yields CDR1 ENHRY and CDR2 SYGVKD. After removal of 8 bases from V and 5 bases from J, the junction contained 8 bases not matched to a gene. The CDR3 loop spans 14 amino acids. The CDR3 is CAIENSGRVHEQYF. In nucleotides, the CDR3 is TGTGCCATCGAGAATAGCGGGAGGGTCCACGAGCAGTACTTC.

This clonotype was seen many times. The chain joins TRBV20-1 to TRBJ2-7; D is possibly TRBD2 (6 bases). This CDR3 contains 15 residues. V was clipped by 0 bases and J by 2 bases, with 14 bases between them. Germline V gives CDR1 DFQATT, CDR2 SNEGSKA (reference sequence). The DNA for the CDR3 is TGCAGTGCTAGAGATCCCCGGCGGGGAACCTACGAGCAGTACTTC. It yields the protein CSARDPRRGTYEQYF.

Many counts were recorded for this clonotype. This chain links TRBV9 with TRBJ2-1; 14 bases are shared with TRBD2. Losses at the gene ends were 0 bases for V and 4 bases for J; bases not matched to a gene: 0. Germline-derived CDR1 and CDR2 are SGDLS and YYNGEE. There are 16 residues in the CDR3. CDR3 protein: CASSVGTSGRYNEQFF. Written as DNA, the CDR3 is TGTGCCAGCAGCGTAGGGACTAGCGGGAGGTACAATGAGCAGTTCTTC.